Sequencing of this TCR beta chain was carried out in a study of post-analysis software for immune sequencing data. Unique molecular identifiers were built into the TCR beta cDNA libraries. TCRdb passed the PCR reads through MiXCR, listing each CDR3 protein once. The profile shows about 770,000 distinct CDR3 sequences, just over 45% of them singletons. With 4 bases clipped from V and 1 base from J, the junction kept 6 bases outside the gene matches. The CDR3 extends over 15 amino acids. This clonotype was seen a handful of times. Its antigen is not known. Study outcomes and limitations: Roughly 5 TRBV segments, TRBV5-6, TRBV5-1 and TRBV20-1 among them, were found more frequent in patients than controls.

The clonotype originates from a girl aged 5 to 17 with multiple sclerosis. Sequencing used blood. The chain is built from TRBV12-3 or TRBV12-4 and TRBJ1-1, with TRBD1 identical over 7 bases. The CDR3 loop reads CASSSRQGTNTEAFF. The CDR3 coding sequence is TGTGCCAGCAGTTCGAGACAGGGAACGAACACTGAAGCTTTCTTT.